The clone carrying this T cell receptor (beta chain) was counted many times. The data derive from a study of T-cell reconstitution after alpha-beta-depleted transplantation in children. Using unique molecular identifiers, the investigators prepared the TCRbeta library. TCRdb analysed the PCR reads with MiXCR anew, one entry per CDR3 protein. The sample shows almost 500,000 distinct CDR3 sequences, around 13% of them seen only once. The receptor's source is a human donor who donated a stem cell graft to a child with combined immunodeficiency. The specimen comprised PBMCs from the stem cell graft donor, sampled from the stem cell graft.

CDR3: CASSLSTMNEQFF. CDR3 nucleotide sequence: TGTGCCAGCAGTTTATCCACGATGAATGAGCAGTTCTTC. The J gene is TRBJ2-1, the V gene TRBV27; D not certain. This CDR3 has 13 residues. Germline CDR1 is MNHEY and CDR2 is SMNVEV (reference sequence). Trimming took off 0 bases at V and 7 bases at J, with 7 bases between the two ends.